This entry is about one T cell receptor beta chain. The record originates from a study of blood T cell repertoires in COVID-19. Study-level background: Spain, Italy and the United States supplied samples that represented acute and convalescent COVID-19.

Libraries were prepared by immunoSEQ multiplex PCR; TCRdb keeps only in-frame clonotypes and omits some of them. The table lists 130,000 to 150,000 clones, more than 75% of them singletons. Sequenced: peripheral blood. This TCR came from a woman in her 50s with active or convalescent COVID-19.

The CDR3 sequence is CASSQVPSGGYEQYF. The CDR3 coding sequence is TGCGCCAGCAGCCAAGTACCCAGCGGGGGCTACGAGCAGTACTTC. The chain uses TRBV4-1 and TRBJ2-7; 8 nucleotides align to TRBD2. The V gene's germline CDR1 is MGHRA and CDR2 YSYEKL. The CDR3 contains 15 residues. V lost 1 base, J lost 3 bases, and 5 bases stayed unmatched.